The 23 T cell receptor beta chains given below trace back to one sample, sequenced in a study of OX40 agonist ivuxolimab in advanced cancers. The assay was immunoSEQ multiplex PCR, and TCRdb's table has in-frame clones only and misses some. Of about 45,000 clones listed, around 90% are singletons. The sample here was CD4+ or CD8+ T cells sorted from blood, taken in a trial of the OX40 agonist ivuxolimab. These receptor sequences come from an adult with an advanced solid tumor such as melanoma, head and neck, liver or kidney cancer.

This CDR3 reads CASSPVSSYEQYF. The CDR3 DNA sequence: TGTGCCAGCAGTCCCGTGAGCTCCTACGAGCAGTACTTC. The genes are TRBV28 and TRBJ2-7; no definite D call. This CDR3 has 13 residues. V shed 5 bases and J shed 0 bases, with 8 bases lying between them. The germline V gene encodes CDR1 MDHEN and CDR2 SYDVKM. The full variable domain, completed using reference TRBV28 and TRBJ2-7, is DVKVTQSSRYLVKRTGEKVFLECVQDMDHENMFWYRQDPGLGLRLIYFSYDVKMKEKGDIPEGYSVSREKKERFSLILESASTNQTSMYLCASSPVSSYEQYFGPGTRLTVT.

This clone is medium-sized (0.01 to 0.1%). This chain uses TRBV4-3 with TRBJ2-7, with 8 bases aligning to TRBD2. V lost 1 base, J lost 2 bases, and 1 base stayed unmatched. Germline V gene lookup returns CDR1 LGHNA and CDR2 YSLEER. The CDR3 has 14 amino acids. The DNA for the CDR3 is TGCGCCAGCAGCCAAGTAGCGGGGACCTACGAGCAGTACTTC. This translates into CASSQVAGTYEQYF.

The chain joins TRBV19 to TRBJ2-1; 8 nucleotides align to TRBD2. The CDR3 is 14 amino acids. Trimming removed 3 bases from V and 8 bases from J; junction bases left unmatched: 6. Germline V gene sequence: CDR1 LNHDA, CDR2 SQIVND (reference sequence). CDR3 sequence: CASSIRGGRDEQFF. DNA for the CDR3: TGTGCCAGTAGTATCCGCGGGGGGAGGGATGAGCAGTTCTTC.

The chain joins TRBV13 to TRBJ2-5; 9 bases are shared with TRBD2. The J call may be in error: the DNA end matches TRBJ2-7 better. The CDR3 has 15 amino acids. Germline V gene lookup returns CDR1 PRHDT and CDR2 FYEKMQ (reference sequence). The CDR3 region is CASSYRAGGGYEQYF. Written as DNA, the CDR3 is TGTGCCAGCAGCTACCGAGCGGGAGGTGGCTACGAGCAGTACTTC.

The chain employs TRBV10-3 and TRBJ2-2; the D gene is possibly TRBD2 (6 bases). Trimming took off 3 bases at V and 7 bases at J, with 15 bases between the two ends. Germline V CDR1 and CDR2: ENHRY, SYGVKD. The CDR3 sequence is 15 residues long. The CDR3 is CAISDPGLDDGELFF. CDR3 nucleotide sequence: TGTGCCATCAGTGACCCGGGACTTGATGACGGGGAGCTGTTTTTT.

The chain recombines TRBV4-2 with TRBJ2-7, with D tentatively TRBD2 (6 bases). Germline-derived CDR1 and CDR2 are LGHNA and YNFKEQ. This CDR3 is built from 14 residues. The V end lost 1 base, the J end lost 1 base, and 8 bases lay between the germline ends. The CDR3 reads CASSQAGVSYEQYF. CDR3 DNA: TGTGCCAGCAGCCAAGCGGGGGTGTCCTACGAGCAGTACTTC.

The chain couples TRBV6-4 to TRBJ2-1; no definite D call. The germline V and J ends were trimmed by 5 bases and 4 bases, with 9 bases remaining between them. Germline V CDR1 and CDR2: MRHNA, SNTAGT. The CDR3 runs to 13 residues. Here the CDR3 DNA reads TGTGCCAGCAGTTCTGACATATACAATGAGCAGTTCTTC. This translates into CASSSDIYNEQFF.

This clone was found once. The chain employs TRBV29-1 and TRBJ1-1; 9 nucleotides line up with TRBD1. CDR1 is SQVTM and CDR2 is ANQGSEA in the germline V gene. Trimming took 3 bases from V and 3 from J; bases not matched to a gene: 8. The CDR3 runs to 15 residues. The CDR3 reads CSVESDRGRYTEAFF. CDR3 in DNA: TGCAGCGTTGAGTCAGACAGGGGGAGATACACTGAAGCTTTCTTT.

This chain links TRBV7-3 with TRBJ2-5; D call uncertain. CDR1 SGHTA and CDR2 FQGTGA come from the germline V gene. With 3 bases removed from V and 2 bases from J, the gap between germline ends came to 7 bases. This CDR3 is 13 amino acids long. The CDR3 region is CASSLHLQETQYF. The CDR3, as DNA: TGTGCCAGCAGCTTGCACCTACAAGAGACCCAGTACTTC.

The gene calls are TRBV7-9 and TRBJ2-7; D uncertain. V was cut by 2 bases and J by 2 bases, with 10 bases left in between. CDR3 length: 14 residues. Germline V gene data show CDR1 as SEHNR and CDR2 as FQNEAQ (reference sequence). CDR3 residues: CASSLLGKTYEQYF. Written as DNA, the CDR3 is TGTGCCAGCAGCTTATTAGGGAAAACCTACGAGCAGTACTTC.

The chain recombines TRBV13 with TRBJ1-1; D uncertain. Germline-derived CDR1 and CDR2 are PRHDT and FYEKMQ (reference sequence). V dropped 2 bases and J dropped 0 bases, with 7 bases sitting between them. The CDR3 extends over 14 amino acids. DNA of the CDR3: TGTGCCAGCAGCTTACGGGGTGTGAACACTGAAGCTTTCTTT. The encoded protein is CASSLRGVNTEAFF.

The J gene is TRBJ1-5, the V gene TRBV5-5; D remains ambiguous. The CDR3 totals 13 residues. The germline V gene encodes CDR1 SGHKS and CDR2 YYEKEE (reference sequence). V was clipped by 4 bases and J by 4 bases, with 9 bases between them. Here the CDR3 DNA reads TGTGCCAGCAGCACGGGCCCTAATCAGCCCCAGCATTTT. Amino acid sequence: CASSTGPNQPQHF.

The genes are TRBV5-1 and TRBJ2-1; D is ambiguous. V dropped 4 bases and J dropped 0 bases, with 5 bases sitting between them. CDR1 is SGHRS, CDR2 YFSETQ, per germline. This CDR3 has 13 residues. The CDR3 DNA reads TGCGCCAGCAGCACCACCTCCTACAATGAGCAGTTCTTC. It translates to CASSTTSYNEQFF.

The chain carries TRBV27 and TRBJ1-1; 8 bases line up with TRBD1. Germline V gene sequence: CDR1 MNHEY, CDR2 SMNVEV (reference sequence). The CDR3 length is 16 residues. The junction had 8 bases not matched to a gene; V was cut back by 5 bases and J by 0 bases. CDR3 amino acids: CASSKGGQGLNTEAFF. In DNA, the CDR3 is TGTGCCAGCAGTAAAGGCGGACAGGGACTGAACACTGAAGCTTTCTTT.

The chain uses TRBV11-3 and TRBJ2-1; D could derive from TRBD1 or TRBD2 (5 bases each). Trimming pared 5 bases from V and 0 bases from J, leaving 11 bases between. Germline lookup yields CDR1 SGHNT and CDR2 YENEEA. The CDR3 has 15 residues. The CDR3 nucleotides are TGTGCCAGCAGCCCGGGACGTAGCTCCTACAATGAGCAGTTCTTC. Amino acid sequence: CASSPGRSSYNEQFF.

CDR3 bases: TGTGCCAGCAGTTTAAATGGGGCCAACGTCCTGACTTTC. As protein: CASSLNGANVLTF. The V call is TRBV27, the J call TRBJ2-6; unclear D gene. The V gene's germline CDR1 is MNHEY and CDR2 SMNVEV (reference sequence). There are 13 residues in the CDR3. Trimming left V 2 bases short and J 3 bases short, with 2 bases between.

Note on this clone: This sample also contains other DNA sequences that code for the same CDR3. The V call is TRBV29-1, the J call TRBJ2-1; 12 bases align to TRBD2. The CDR3 runs 15 residues. The ends lost 5 bases at V and 4 bases at J; junction bases unmatched: 6. Germline CDR1 is SQVTM and CDR2 is ANQGSEA. CDR3 protein: CSVLGTSGSYNEQFF. The CDR3 region has the DNA TGCAGCGTTCTAGGGACTAGCGGGTCTTACAATGAGCAGTTCTTC.

The chain links TRBV4-2 to TRBJ2-7; D might be TRBD1 (5 bases). The CDR3 extends over 15 amino acids. Germline V lookup: CDR1 LGHNA, CDR2 YNFKEQ. V was trimmed by 0 bases and J by 2 bases, leaving 11 bases between them. The chain's CDR3 is CASSQDWTSTYEQYF. DNA for the CDR3: TGTGCCAGCAGCCAAGACTGGACATCCACCTACGAGCAGTACTTC.

The genes are TRBV6-1 and TRBJ2-1; D possibly corresponds to TRBD2 (5 bases). Trimming removed 4 bases from V and 2 bases from J, with 9 bases in between. Germline CDR1 and CDR2: MNHNS and SASEGT. The CDR3 has 14 residues. For the CDR3, the DNA is TGTGCCAGCAGTGTACGGAGGACCTACAATGAGCAGTTCTTC. This translates into CASSVRRTYNEQFF.

The chain has TRBV5-6 and TRBJ2-1; TRBD2 agrees at 10 bases. V was pared by 4 bases and J by 7 bases, with 11 bases of the junction left unmatched. Germline V gene sequence: CDR1 SGHDT, CDR2 YYEEEE. CDR3 length: 16 residues. The CDR3 loop is CASSLESGRALNEQFF. The CDR3 nucleotides are TGTGCCAGCAGCCTGGAGAGCGGGAGGGCCTTAAATGAGCAGTTCTTC.

The V call is TRBV19, the J call TRBJ2-7; 11 nucleotides agree with TRBD2. Germline assignment: CDR1 LNHDA and CDR2 SQIVND (reference sequence). The V gene end was trimmed by 3 bases and the J gene end by 5 bases; junction bases not matched to a gene: 3. CDR3 length: 14 amino acids. CDR3 amino acids: CASSMKTSGNEQYF. DNA for the CDR3: TGTGCCAGTAGTATGAAGACTAGCGGGAACGAGCAGTACTTC.

The chain is built from TRBV5-6 and TRBJ1-5; the D gene is possibly TRBD1 (5 bases). The CDR3 has 15 amino acids. With 2 bases removed from V and 3 bases from J, the gap between germline ends came to 12 bases. CDR1 is SGHDT and CDR2 is YYEEEE in the germline V gene. As DNA, the CDR3 is TGTGCCAGCAGCTTTGGGGACGGTGCCAATCAGCCCCAGCATTTT. Translating gives CASSFGDGANQPQHF.

The chain couples TRBV4-2 to TRBJ2-5, with D perhaps given as TRBD1 or TRBD2 (6 bases each). There are 15 residues in the CDR3. Per the germline V gene, CDR1 is LGHNA and CDR2 is YNFKEQ. V was shortened by 2 bases and J by 4 bases, with 14 bases between the two germline ends. CDR3 nucleotide sequence: TGTGCCAGCAGCCAATACTCCGGGGGCTCAGAGACCCAGTACTTC. Translating gives CASSQYSGGSETQYF.